This TCR beta chain came from a study of cytomegalovirus exposure and HLA in healthy donors. Notes on the study in general: A missense DCLRE1C variant was associated with V- and J-gene trimming of TCR beta chains in a later analysis, and an independent cohort replicated the association. The Asian-associated ancestry cluster reportedly had fewer N-insertions than the approximately 650-donor mean in a later analysis. Reports indicate that TCR beta sequences accurately predicted the HLA-A and HLA-B alleles of most subjects.

V was cut by 1 base and J by 4 bases, with 13 bases left in between. In germline, CDR1 is LGHNA, CDR2 YNFKEQ. The CDR3 loop spans 15 amino acids. The PCR was carried out with 60 Vbeta primers and 13 Jbeta primers. The method was immunoSEQ multiplex PCR; TCRdb's version includes in-frame clones alone and lacks a portion of them. The sample has about 130,000 clones; 70% are singletons. With respect to this clone: Its target is not known.

V gene TRBV4-2 combines with J gene TRBJ1-2; D gene uncertain. The origin of this receptor is a woman aged 60 to 75 in good health and CMV-seropositive. Sequences were obtained from PBMCs. The CDR3 loop is CASSQAPTYLYGYTF. The CDR3 DNA sequence: TGTGCCAGCAGCCAAGCTCCCACTTACCTCTATGGCTACACCTTC.